This T cell receptor (beta chain) was sequenced during a study of blood T cells in healthy people across ages (dated by TCRdb to between 2014 and 2016). As for the study more broadly: Template switching captured roughly one uniquely barcoded TCR beta cDNA molecule per two T cells in model experiments. Donors were grouped into four age groups: young (average approximately 15 years), middle-aged (39), aged (62) and long-lived (over 80). The study analyzed two additional independent replicas of 1 million unique cDNA reads from the same blood draw for two donors, one aged 18 to 30 and one aged 80 or older. To avoid experimental bias, donors of different ages were spread randomly across the sequencing lanes. Age-related changes in TCR beta repertoire diversity were measured in the study by deep sequencing normalized with unique cDNA molecular identifiers. Overall study results and their limits: Estimates of total diversity from one million sequenced T cells were regarded as lower bounds and underestimates. As age increased, observed TCR beta diversity per million T cells dropped in a roughly linear way, and a significant reduction was already evident by age about 40. Donor CMV infection status was unknown, potentially confounding age-related changes in expanded clonotypes. Since profiling was done on bulk unsorted PBMCs, naive and antigen-experienced compartments could not be conclusively compared. The percentage of naive T cells measured by flow cytometry correlated strongly with observed TCR beta diversity. Compared with the aged group, the long-lived group had more naive CD4+ T cells, fewer expanded clones and increased TCR diversity, a pattern suggesting age selection.

Of note for this clonotype: Its antigen is still unknown. Base qualities were left out, and no much larger clone turns up one base away.

The roughly 39 donors, aged roughly 6 to 90 years, were systemically healthy Caucasian individuals from Russia. Each donor gave roughly 9 milliliters of peripheral blood, drawn into EDTA-treated Vacutainer tubes. Ficoll-Paque density-gradient centrifugation was used to isolate PBMCs, with at least 6.5 million obtained per sample. Total RNA, at least 6 micrograms per sample, was extracted from PBMCs with Trizol reagent. The percentages of naive CD45RAhigh/CD27high T cells were determined by flow cytometry on a PBMC aliquot from every donor. For CDR1 and CDR2, the germline V gene lists MGHRA and YSYEKL. Measured from the cysteine to the phenylalanine, the CDR3 is 11 residues long. Only CDR3 DNA is held: 33 bases, read in frame from base 1. Trimming costs V 2 bases and J 9 bases, and their ends lie 5 bases apart. The library came from 5' RACE. This sample was sequenced with an Illumina HiSeq 2500. A second PCR of roughly 6 to 11 cycles was run with a J-beta primer mix and a sample-barcoded 5' primer. Each TCR beta cDNA molecule received a unique molecular identifier from a template-switch 5' adaptor carrying 12 random nucleotides. Each sample yielded at least 2.5 million CDR3-containing paired-end reads. First-strand cDNA was synthesized from all RNA with the Mint cDNA synthesis kit, primed by a TRBC-specific oligonucleotide. All cDNA was treated with uracil-DNA glycosylase and then went through a first 18-cycle PCR with the universal primers M1SS and BC2_uni_R. On the authors' methods: Each sample was normalized by randomly selecting 1 million high-quality reads, each carrying a distinct molecular identifier. Instead of being binned into consensus sequences, reads that shared molecular identifiers were thrown out. MiTCR, run with a Q25 quality threshold and the strictest error-elimination algorithm, handled CDR3 identification, clonotype clustering and error correction. A nonparametric unseen species model with Euler transformation was used to estimate a lower bound on total TCR beta diversity. In TCRdb, the public reads were trimmed at Q25 with fastp and aligned with MiXCR, with productive beta chains retained. Rows matching on CDR3 protein sequence are summarized as one entry with the most common DNA and genes. What appears here as the V and J calls and clone size reflects TCRdb's work, not the paper's. A total of over a million distinct CDR3 sequences appear in this sample, approximately 63% of them only once. The ten largest clones take up approximately 7% of the sample.

The chain uses TRBV4-1 and TRBJ2-1; no D gene call is confident. The clonotype was recovered from a man between 18 and 29 years old in good health. Input material: blood. The CDR3 region reads CASSQPIEQFF. The sequence in DNA is TGCGCCAGCAGCCAACCAATTGAGCAGTTCTTC.